This T cell receptor (beta chain) was identified during a study of Graves' ophthalmopathy and Graves' hyperthyroidism. Study results and limitations: With a specificity of around 76% and a sensitivity of just under 71%, the model predicted ophthalmopathy progression.

Notes on this clonotype: The antigen is unknown.

Beta-chain TCR CDR3 regions were amplified from RNA transcripts. The authors performed first-round RT-PCR with HTBI primers and then a second-round multiplex PCR. TCRdb analysed the multiplex PCR reads with MiXCR anew, one entry per CDR3 protein. The sample carries 40,000 to 50,000 distinct CDR3 sequences, roughly half recorded once. J lost 8 bases, V lost 0 bases, and 18 bases had no gene match. The CDR3 runs 19 residues. CDR1 and CDR2 from the germline V gene are SGHRS and YFSETQ. Sequencing was carried out using peripheral blood. This receptor was identified in an adult man with Graves' ophthalmopathy. The rearrangement uses TRBV5-1 and TRBJ2-1; 9 positions match TRBD1. The chain's CDR3 is CASSLDAWTGDVRTDEQFF. DNA for the CDR3: TGCGCCAGCAGCTTGGACGCCTGGACAGGGGACGTTAGGACAGATGAGCAGTTCTTC.